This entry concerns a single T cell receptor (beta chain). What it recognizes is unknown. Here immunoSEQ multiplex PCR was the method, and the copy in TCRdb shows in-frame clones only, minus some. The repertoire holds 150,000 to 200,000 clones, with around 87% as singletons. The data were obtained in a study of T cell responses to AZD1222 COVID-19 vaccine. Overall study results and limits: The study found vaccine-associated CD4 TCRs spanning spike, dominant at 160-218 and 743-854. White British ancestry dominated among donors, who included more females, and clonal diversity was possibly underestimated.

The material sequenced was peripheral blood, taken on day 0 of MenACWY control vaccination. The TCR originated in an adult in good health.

CDR3 coding DNA: TGTGCCAGCAGCTTAGACCAGGTACTCTACGAGCAGTACTTC. It codes for CASSLDQVLYEQYF. The chain employs TRBV7-2 and TRBJ2-7; D gene ambiguous. From germline, CDR1 is SGHTA and CDR2 FQGNSA. The CDR3 extends over 14 amino acids. V was pared by 1 base and J by 3 bases, with 10 bases between.